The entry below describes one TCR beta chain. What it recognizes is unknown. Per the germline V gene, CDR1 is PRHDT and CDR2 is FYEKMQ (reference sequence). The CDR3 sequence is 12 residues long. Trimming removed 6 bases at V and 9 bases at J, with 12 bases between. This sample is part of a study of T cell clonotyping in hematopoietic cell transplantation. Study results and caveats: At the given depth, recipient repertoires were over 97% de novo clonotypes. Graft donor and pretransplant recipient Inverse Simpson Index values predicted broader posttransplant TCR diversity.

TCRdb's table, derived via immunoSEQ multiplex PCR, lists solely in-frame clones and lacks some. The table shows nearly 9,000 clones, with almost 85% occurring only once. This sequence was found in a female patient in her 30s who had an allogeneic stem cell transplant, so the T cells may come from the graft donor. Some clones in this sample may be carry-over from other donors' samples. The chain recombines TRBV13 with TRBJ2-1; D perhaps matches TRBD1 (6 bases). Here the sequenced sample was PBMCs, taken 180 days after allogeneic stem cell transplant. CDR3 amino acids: CASRPSGVEQFF. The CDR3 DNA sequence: TGTGCCAGCAGACCTTCAGGGGTTGAGCAGTTCTTC.